This T cell receptor beta chain was retrieved from a study of a mutant IDH1 vaccine in newly diagnosed glioma. Study-level background: Vaccination started 4-6 weeks after radiotherapy alone, or with temozolomide cycles.

The method was immunoSEQ multiplex PCR; TCRdb's version includes in-frame clones alone and lacks a portion of them. The repertoire holds about 60,000 clones, with 85% to 90% as singletons. The V and J ends lost 0 bases and 5 bases respectively, with 3 bases between them. CDR1 is SGDLS and CDR2 is YYNGEE in the germline V gene. This CDR3 region has 12 residues. Time point denoted: week 35, safety follow-up. Every vaccine dose comprised 300 ug of mutant IDH1 20-mer peptide plus topical imiquimod. As for this clone: Its specificity is not known.

The receptor comes from a man between 35 and 55 years old with glioma. The sequences come from PBMCs, collected from a glioma patient whose treatment included an IDH1 peptide vaccine. V usage is TRBV9 and J usage is TRBJ1-3, with D uncertain. The CDR3: CASSVERNTIYF. Written as DNA, the CDR3 is TGTGCCAGCAGCGTAGAAAGAAACACCATATATTTT.